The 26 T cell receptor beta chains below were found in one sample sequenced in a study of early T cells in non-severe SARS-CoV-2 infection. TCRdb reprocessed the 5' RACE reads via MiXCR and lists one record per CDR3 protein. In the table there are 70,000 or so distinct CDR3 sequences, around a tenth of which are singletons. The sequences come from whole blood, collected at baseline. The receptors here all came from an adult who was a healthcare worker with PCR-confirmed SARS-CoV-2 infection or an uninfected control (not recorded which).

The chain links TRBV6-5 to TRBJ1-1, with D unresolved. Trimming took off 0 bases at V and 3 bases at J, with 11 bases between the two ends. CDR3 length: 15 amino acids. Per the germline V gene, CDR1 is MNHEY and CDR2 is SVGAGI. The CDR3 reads CASSYSSEEYTEAFF. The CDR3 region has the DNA TGTGCCAGCAGTTACTCATCGGAGGAGTACACTGAAGCTTTCTTT.

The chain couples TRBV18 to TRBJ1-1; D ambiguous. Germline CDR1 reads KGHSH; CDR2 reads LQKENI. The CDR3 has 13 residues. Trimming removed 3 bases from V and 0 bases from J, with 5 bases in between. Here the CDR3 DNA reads TGTGCCAGCTCACCTCGCATGAACACTGAAGCTTTCTTT. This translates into CASSPRMNTEAFF.

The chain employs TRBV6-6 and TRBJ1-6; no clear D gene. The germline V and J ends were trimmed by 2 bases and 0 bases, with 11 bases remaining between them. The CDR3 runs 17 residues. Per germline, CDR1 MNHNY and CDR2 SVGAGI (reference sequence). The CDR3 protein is CASSYDSVSSYNSPLHF. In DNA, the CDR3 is TGTGCCAGCAGTTACGACTCCGTAAGCTCCTATAATTCACCCCTCCACTTT.

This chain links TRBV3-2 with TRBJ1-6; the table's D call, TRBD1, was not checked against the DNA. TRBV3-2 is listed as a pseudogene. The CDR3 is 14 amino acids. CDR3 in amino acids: CASSQRGARAPLHF. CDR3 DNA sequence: TGTGCCAGCAGCCAACGGGGGGCCAGAGCACCCCTCCACTTT.

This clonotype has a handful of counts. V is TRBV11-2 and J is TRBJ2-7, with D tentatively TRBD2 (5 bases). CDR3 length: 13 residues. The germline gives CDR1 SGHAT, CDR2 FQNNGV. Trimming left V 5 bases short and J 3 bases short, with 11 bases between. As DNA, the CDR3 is TGTGCCAGCAGCGTTAATCGGGACTACGAGCAGTACTTC. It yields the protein CASSVNRDYEQYF.

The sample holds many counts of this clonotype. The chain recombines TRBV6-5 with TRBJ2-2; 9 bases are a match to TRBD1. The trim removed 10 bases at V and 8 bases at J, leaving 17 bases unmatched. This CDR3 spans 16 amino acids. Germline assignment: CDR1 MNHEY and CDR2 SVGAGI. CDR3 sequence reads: CATHRAGTGNIGELFF. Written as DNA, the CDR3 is TGTGCCACCCACAGGGCCGGGACAGGGAATATTGGGGAGCTGTTTTTT.

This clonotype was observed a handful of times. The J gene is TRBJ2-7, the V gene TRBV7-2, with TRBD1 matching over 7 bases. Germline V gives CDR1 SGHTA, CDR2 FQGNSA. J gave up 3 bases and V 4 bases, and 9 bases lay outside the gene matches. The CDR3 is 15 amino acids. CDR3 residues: CASSSNRGLGYEQYF. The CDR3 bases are TGTGCCAGCAGCTCAAACAGGGGCTTGGGCTACGAGCAGTACTTC.

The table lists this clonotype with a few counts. The DNA for the CDR3 is TGCGCCAGCAACCCGGGGACTAGCGGGGGCCCCAACTATTTT. Protein product: CASNPGTSGGPNYF. The chain carries TRBV5-1 and TRBJ2-3, with 14 bases identical to TRBD2. The CDR3 consists of 14 residues. Germline assignment: CDR1 SGHRS and CDR2 YFSETQ. V dropped 6 bases and J dropped 15; count of bases not matched to a gene: 12.

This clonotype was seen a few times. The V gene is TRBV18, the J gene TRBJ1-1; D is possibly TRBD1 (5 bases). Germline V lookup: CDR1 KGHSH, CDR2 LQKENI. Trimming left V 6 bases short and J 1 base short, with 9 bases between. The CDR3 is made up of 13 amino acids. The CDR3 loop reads CASSGLANTEAFF. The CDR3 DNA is TGTGCCAGCTCGGGACTAGCGAACACTGAAGCTTTCTTT. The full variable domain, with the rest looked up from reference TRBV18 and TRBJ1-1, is NAGVMQNPRHLVRRRGQEARLRCSPMKGHSHVYWYRQLPEEGLKFMVYLQKENIIDESGMPKERFSAEFPKEGPSILRIQQVVRGDSAAYFCASSGLANTEAFFGQGTRLTVV.

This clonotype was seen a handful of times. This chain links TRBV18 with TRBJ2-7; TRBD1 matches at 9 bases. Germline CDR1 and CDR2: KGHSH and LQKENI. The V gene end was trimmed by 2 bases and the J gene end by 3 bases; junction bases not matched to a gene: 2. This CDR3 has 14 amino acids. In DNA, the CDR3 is TGTGCCAGCTCACCAGGGACAGGGCTCTACGAGCAGTACTTC. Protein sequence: CASSPGTGLYEQYF.

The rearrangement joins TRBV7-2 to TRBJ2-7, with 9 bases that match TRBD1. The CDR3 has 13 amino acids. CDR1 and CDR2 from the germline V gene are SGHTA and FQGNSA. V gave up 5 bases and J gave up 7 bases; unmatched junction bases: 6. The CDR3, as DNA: TGTGCCAGCAGCAGGGACAGGGCAGGTGAGCAGTACTTC. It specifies CASSRDRAGEQYF.

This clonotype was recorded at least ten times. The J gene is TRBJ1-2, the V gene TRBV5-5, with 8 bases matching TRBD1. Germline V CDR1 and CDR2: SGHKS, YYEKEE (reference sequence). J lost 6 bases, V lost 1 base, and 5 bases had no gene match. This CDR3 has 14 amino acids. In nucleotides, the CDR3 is TGTGCCAGCAGCTTGTACGGGACAGGAGATGGCTACACCTTC. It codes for CASSLYGTGDGYTF.

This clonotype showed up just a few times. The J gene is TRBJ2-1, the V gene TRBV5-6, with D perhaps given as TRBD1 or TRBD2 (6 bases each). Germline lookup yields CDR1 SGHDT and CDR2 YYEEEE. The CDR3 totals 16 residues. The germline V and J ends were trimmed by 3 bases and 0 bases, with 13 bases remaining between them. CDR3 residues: CASSSGAIHSYNEQFF. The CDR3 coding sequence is TGTGCCAGCAGCTCGGGGGCGATCCACTCCTACAATGAGCAGTTCTTC.

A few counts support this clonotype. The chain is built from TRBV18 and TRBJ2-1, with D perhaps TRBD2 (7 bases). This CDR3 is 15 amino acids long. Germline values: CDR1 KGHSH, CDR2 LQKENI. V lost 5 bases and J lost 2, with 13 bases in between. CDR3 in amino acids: CASSAAGAAYNEQFF. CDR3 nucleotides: TGTGCCAGCTCAGCGGCGGGGGCCGCCTACAATGAGCAGTTCTTC.

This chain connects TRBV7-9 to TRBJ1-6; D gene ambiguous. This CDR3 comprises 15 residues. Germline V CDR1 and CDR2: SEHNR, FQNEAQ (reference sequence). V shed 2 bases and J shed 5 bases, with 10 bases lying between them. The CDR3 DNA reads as TGTGCCAGCAGCTTAAACGCCGGAAATAATTCACCCCTCCACTTT. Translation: CASSLNAGNNSPLHF.

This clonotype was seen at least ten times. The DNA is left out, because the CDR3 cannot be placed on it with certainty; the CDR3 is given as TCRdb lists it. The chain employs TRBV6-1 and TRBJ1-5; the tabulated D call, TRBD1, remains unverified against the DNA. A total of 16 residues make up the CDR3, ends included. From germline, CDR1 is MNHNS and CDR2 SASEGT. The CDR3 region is CASSTSDGGLNQPQHF.

Written as DNA, the CDR3 is TGTGCCAGCAGCAAAGGAAGGCAGGTAGAATCTTCTGGGGCCAACGTCCTGACTTTC. Residues: CASSKGRQVESSGANVLTF. This chain connects TRBV21-1 to TRBJ2-6. TRBV21-1 is an annotated pseudogene. The CDR3 consists of 19 residues.

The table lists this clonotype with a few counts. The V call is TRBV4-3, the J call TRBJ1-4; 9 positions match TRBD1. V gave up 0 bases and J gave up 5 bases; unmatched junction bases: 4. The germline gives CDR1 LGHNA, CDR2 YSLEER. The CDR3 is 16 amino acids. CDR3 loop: CASSQDSGTGNEKLFF. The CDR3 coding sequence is TGCGCCAGCAGCCAAGACTCCGGGACAGGGAATGAAAAACTGTTTTTT.

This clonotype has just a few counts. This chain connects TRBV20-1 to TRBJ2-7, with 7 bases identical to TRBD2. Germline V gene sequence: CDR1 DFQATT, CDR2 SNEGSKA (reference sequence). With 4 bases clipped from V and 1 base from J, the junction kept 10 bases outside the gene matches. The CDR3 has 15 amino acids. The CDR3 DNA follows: TGCAGTGCTATAAGTGAGCGGGGTTGGTCCTACGAGCAGTACTTC. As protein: CSAISERGWSYEQYF.

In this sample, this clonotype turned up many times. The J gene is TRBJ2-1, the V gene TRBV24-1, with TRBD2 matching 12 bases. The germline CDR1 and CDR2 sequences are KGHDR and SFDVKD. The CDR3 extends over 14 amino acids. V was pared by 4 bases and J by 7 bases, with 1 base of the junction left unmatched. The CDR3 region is CATSDTSGGNEQFF. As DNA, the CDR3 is TGTGCCACCAGTGACACTAGCGGGGGGAATGAGCAGTTCTTC.

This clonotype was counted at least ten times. CDR3 bases: TGTGCCAGCAGCCAGCGACAGGGGGCTAGTAATGAAAAACTGTTTTTT. Encoded protein: CASSQRQGASNEKLFF. This sequence joins TRBV3-1 and TRBJ1-4; 10 nucleotides match TRBD1. The CDR3 loop spans 16 amino acids. Trimming at V came to 3 bases and at J to 4 bases, leaving 5 bases not matched to a gene. CDR1 LGHDT and CDR2 YNNKEL come from the germline V gene (reference sequence).

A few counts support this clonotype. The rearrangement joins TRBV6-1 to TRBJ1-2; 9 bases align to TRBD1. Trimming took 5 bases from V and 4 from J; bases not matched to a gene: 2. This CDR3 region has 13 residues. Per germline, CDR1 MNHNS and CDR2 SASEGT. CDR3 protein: CASSSDRGYGYTF. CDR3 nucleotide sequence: TGTGCCAGCAGTTCGGACAGGGGCTATGGCTACACCTTC.

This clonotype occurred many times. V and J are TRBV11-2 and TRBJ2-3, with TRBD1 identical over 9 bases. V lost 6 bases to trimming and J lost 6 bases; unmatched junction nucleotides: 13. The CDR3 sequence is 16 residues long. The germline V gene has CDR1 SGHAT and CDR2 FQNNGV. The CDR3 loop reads CASRDATGGAQDTQYF. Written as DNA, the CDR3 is TGTGCCAGCAGGGATGCGACAGGGGGTGCACAGGATACGCAGTATTTT.

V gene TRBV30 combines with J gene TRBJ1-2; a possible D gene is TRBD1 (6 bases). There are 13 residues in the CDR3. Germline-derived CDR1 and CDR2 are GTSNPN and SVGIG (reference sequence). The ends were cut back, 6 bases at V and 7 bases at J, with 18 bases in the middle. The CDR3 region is CACARGGSSGYTF. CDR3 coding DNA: TGTGCCTGCGCCCGGGGGGGCTCCTCTGGCTACACCTTC.

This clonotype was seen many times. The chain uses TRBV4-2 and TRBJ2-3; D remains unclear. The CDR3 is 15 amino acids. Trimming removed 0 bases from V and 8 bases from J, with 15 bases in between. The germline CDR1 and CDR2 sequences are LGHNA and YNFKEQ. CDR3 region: CASSQDLLSSGTQYF. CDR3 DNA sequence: TGTGCCAGCAGCCAAGATCTCCTAAGCTCGGGTACGCAGTATTTT.

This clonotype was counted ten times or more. The chain's CDR3 is CASSVRGTGTDTQYF. CDR3 bases: TGTGCCAGCAGCGTCCGAGGGACAGGCACAGATACGCAGTATTTT. V gene TRBV7-2 combines with J gene TRBJ2-3, with 7 nucleotides matching TRBD1. Trimming took 5 bases from V and 1 from J; bases not matched to a gene: 6. Germline loops: CDR1 SGHTA, CDR2 FQGNSA. The CDR3 contains 15 residues.